There are a few counts of the clone carrying this T cell receptor (beta chain). The CDR3 is 14 residues long. CDR1 and CDR2 (germline): SGHTA, FQGNSA. The V gene end was trimmed by 6 bases and the J gene end by 8 bases; junction bases not matched to a gene: 12. This sample is drawn from a study of blood T cell repertoires in COVID-19. Looking at the study overall: Specimens from acute and convalescent COVID-19 originated in the United States, Italy and Spain. The analysed material was cDNA or gDNA that came from T cells, B-cell-depleted T cells, or PBMCs.

The repertoire was sequenced with immunoSEQ multiplex PCR; TCRdb's copy has only in-frame clones and lacks some. Here the sample spans 130,000 or so clones, more than 75% being singletons. What was sequenced was peripheral blood. This TCR came from a woman aged 50 to 65 with acute or convalescent COVID-19. The chain combines TRBV7-2 with TRBJ1-1, with 7 bases that match TRBD1. CDR3 amino acids: CASSSQGLLGEAFF. The CDR3 DNA reads as TGTGCCAGCAGTTCACAGGGGTTGTTAGGCGAAGCTTTCTTT.